One sample yielded the 8 T cell receptor beta chains listed below, sequenced in a study of cytomegalovirus exposure and HLA in healthy donors. Amplification used 60 Vbeta primers and 13 Jbeta primers. Sequencing used immunoSEQ multiplex PCR; TCRdb keeps in-frame clones, though not all of them. The sample has about 160,000 clones; roughly 80% are singletons. The specimen was PBMCs. These TCRs come from a man aged 45 to 65 in good health and CMV-seropositive.

The V call is TRBV7-9, the J call TRBJ1-1; 7 nucleotides align to TRBD1. The V and J ends lost 10 bases and 1 base, in that order; junction bases with no gene match: 6. Germline V lookup: CDR1 SEHNR, CDR2 FQNEAQ (reference sequence). The CDR3 extends over 13 amino acids. CDR3 amino acids: CATAGQPNTEAFF. The CDR3 bases are TGTGCCACCGCGGGACAGCCGAACACTGAAGCTTTCTTT.

The chain joins TRBV29-1 to TRBJ2-7, with a possible D match to TRBD1 (6 bases). The CDR3 covers 15 residues. Trimming took off 5 bases at V and 2 bases at J, with 19 bases between the two ends. From germline, CDR1 is SQVTM and CDR2 ANQGSEA. CDR3 DNA sequence: TGCAGCGTTACCCCAAGGGGGTCCGTCACCTACGAGCAGTACTTC. Its translation is CSVTPRGSVTYEQYF.

V is TRBV6-5 and J is TRBJ2-7; the D gene is possibly TRBD2 (7 bases). Trimming removed 6 bases at V and 3 bases at J, with 15 bases between. This CDR3 comprises 14 residues. CDR1 MNHEY and CDR2 SVGAGI come from the germline V gene. The CDR3 reads CASSKGGGDYEQYF. CDR3 in DNA: TGTGCCAGCAGCAAAGGGGGGGGCGACTACGAGCAGTACTTC.

The chain links TRBV5-1 to TRBJ2-7; D gene unclear. The germline CDR1 and CDR2 sequences are SGHRS and YFSETQ. The CDR3 is made up of 13 amino acids. The V end lost 0 bases, the J end lost 4 bases, and 8 bases lay between the germline ends. CDR3 sequence reads: CASSLEQIYEQYF. The CDR3 DNA is TGCGCCAGCAGCTTGGAACAGATATACGAGCAGTACTTC.

V gene TRBV27 combines with J gene TRBJ1-2; TRBD1 is a possible D gene (6 bases). The V gene lost 1 base and the J gene lost 8 bases, with 20 bases spanning the gap. From germline, CDR1 is MNHEY and CDR2 SMNVEV (reference sequence). The CDR3 extends over 16 amino acids. CDR3 coding DNA: TGTGCCAGCAGTTTATTGGATGGGGGCGGACGGGCGGGCTACACCTTC. It is translated as CASSLLDGGGRAGYTF.

CDR3 in DNA: TGTGCCAGCAGCGTAACGGTGACTAGCACAGATACGCAGTATTTT. Encoded protein: CASSVTVTSTDTQYF. This chain links TRBV9 with TRBJ2-3; no firm D call. V dropped 1 base and J dropped 0 bases, with 9 bases sitting between them. This CDR3 has 15 residues. Germline V gives CDR1 SGDLS, CDR2 YYNGEE.

This clone was counted only a few times. This rearrangement joins TRBV9 to TRBJ2-3, with a tentative D call TRBD2 (7 bases). The CDR3 is made up of 16 amino acids. Germline assignment: CDR1 SGDLS and CDR2 YYNGEE. Trimming cost V 0 bases and J 5 bases, with 16 bases left between them. The CDR3 region has the DNA TGTGCCAGCAGCGTAGGGGGAGGGGGGGGGAGAGATACGCAGTATTTT. It specifies CASSVGGGGGRDTQYF. Based on the CDR3 plus reference TRBV9 and TRBJ2-3, the full variable domain is DSGVTQTPKHLITATGQRVTLRCSPRSGDLSVYWYQQSLDQGLQFLIQYYNGEERAKGNILERFSAQQFPDLHSELNLSSLELGDSALYFCASSVGGGGGRDTQYFGPGTRLTVL.

This chain uses TRBV27 with TRBJ2-3; 10 bases are shared with TRBD2. The CDR3 has 17 residues. The germline gives CDR1 MNHEY, CDR2 SMNVEV (reference sequence). The J segment lost 4 bases and the V segment lost 3 bases, leaving 10 bases of the junction unmatched. CDR3: CASSFGGSGGAADTQYF. In DNA form, the CDR3 reads TGTGCCAGCAGTTTTGGGGGGAGCGGGGGGGCCGCAGATACGCAGTATTTT.